This entry is about one T cell receptor (beta chain). As yet, its antigen is unknown. The sample belongs to a study of cytomegalovirus exposure and HLA in healthy donors. General study results and limits: There were under 200 TCR beta chains listed as cytomegalovirus-associated. Across donors, most TCRs were seen rarely, yet some public ones were widespread.

Profiling relied on immunoSEQ multiplex PCR, and the TCRdb table lists in-frame clones only, not all of them. Altogether about 140,000 clones are present, roughly 87% being singletons, with the ten largest covering under 5%. The V and J ends lost 10 bases and 4 bases respectively, with 12 bases between them. Germline V lookup: CDR1 SNHLY, CDR2 FYNNEI. The CDR3 has 12 amino acids. The genes are TRBV2 and TRBJ2-3; TRBD2 is a possible D gene (6 bases). Sequenced sample: PBMCs. This TCR was sampled from a man between 18 and 35 years old in good health and CMV-seropositive. The CDR3 loop reads CATTSQADTQYF. For the CDR3, the DNA is TGTGCCACCACTAGCCAGGCAGATACGCAGTATTTT.